A single T cell receptor beta chain is shown here with its context. What it binds is unknown. The data belong to a study of cytomegalovirus exposure and HLA in healthy donors. Study results and caveats: As a later analysis revealed, most CMV-associated TCR beta chains appeared HLA-restricted.

The V gene end was trimmed by 2 bases and the J gene end by 4 bases; junction bases not matched to a gene: 4. Germline CDR1 is SGHRS and CDR2 is YFSETQ. CDR3 length: 16 residues. The PCR had 60 Vbeta and 13 Jbeta primers. The assay was immunoSEQ multiplex PCR, and TCRdb's table has in-frame clones only and misses some. Altogether about 190,000 clones are present, roughly 73% being singletons, with the ten largest covering 2.1%. This clonotype was obtained from a woman in her twenties or thirties in good health and CMV-seropositive. The sample was PBMCs. The chain uses TRBV5-1 and TRBJ2-1; TRBD2 matches 12 bases. The CDR3 DNA follows: TGCGCCAGCAGCTTTATTCTAGCGGGGGGGTACAATGAGCAGTTCTTC. Its translation is CASSFILAGGYNEQFF.